The source of this T cell receptor (beta chain) is a study of Graves' ophthalmopathy and Graves' hyperthyroidism. Study information: At the time of initial diagnosis and before any treatment, peripheral blood was collected.

The V gene's germline CDR1 is ENHRY and CDR2 SYGVKD. The CDR3 spans 15 residues. Deletions cut 7 bases from V and 8 bases from J, with 23 bases between. Beta-chain TCR CDR3 regions were amplified from RNA transcripts. HTBI-primed RT-PCR formed the first round, and a multiplex PCR formed the second. TCRdb redid the calling of the multiplex PCR reads with MiXCR, one entry per CDR3 protein. The table lists approximately 700,000 distinct CDR3 sequences, roughly two fifths of them singletons. The sample consisted of peripheral blood. The receptor comes from an adult man with Graves' ophthalmopathy. V gene TRBV10-3 combines with J gene TRBJ1-2; no firm D call. CDR3 loop: CAINPSQDWALGYTF. CDR3 coding DNA: TGTGCCATCAATCCGAGCCAAGATTGGGCGCTCGGCTACACCTTC.